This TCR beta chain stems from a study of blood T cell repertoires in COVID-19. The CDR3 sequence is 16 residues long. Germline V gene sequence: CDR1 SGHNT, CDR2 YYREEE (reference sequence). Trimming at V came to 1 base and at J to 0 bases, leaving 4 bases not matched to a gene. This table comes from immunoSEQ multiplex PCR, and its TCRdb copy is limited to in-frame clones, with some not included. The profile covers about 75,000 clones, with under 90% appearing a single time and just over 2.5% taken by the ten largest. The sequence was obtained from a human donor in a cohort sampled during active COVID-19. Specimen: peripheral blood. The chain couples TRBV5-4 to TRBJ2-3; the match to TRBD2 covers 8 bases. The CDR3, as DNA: TGTGCCAGCAGCTTGTCCCCTAGCGGGAGCACAGATACGCAGTATTTT. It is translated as CASSLSPSGSTDTQYF.